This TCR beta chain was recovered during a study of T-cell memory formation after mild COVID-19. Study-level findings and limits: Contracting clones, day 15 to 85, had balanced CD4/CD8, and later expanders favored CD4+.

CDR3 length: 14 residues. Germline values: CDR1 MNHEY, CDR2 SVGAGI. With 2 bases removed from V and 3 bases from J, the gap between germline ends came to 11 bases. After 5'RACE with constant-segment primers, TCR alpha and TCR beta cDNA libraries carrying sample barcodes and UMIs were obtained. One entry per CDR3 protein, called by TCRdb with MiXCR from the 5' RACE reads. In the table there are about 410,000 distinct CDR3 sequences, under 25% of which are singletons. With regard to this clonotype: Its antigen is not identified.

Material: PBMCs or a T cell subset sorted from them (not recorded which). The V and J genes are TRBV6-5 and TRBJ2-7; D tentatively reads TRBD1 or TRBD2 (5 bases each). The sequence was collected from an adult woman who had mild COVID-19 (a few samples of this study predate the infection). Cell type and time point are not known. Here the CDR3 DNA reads TGTGCCAGCAGTTACGGGGGTCGAGGCTACGAGCAGTACTTC. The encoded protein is CASSYGGRGYEQYF.